This T cell receptor (beta chain) was identified in a study of cytomegalovirus exposure and HLA in healthy donors. Details on this clone: Its antigen remains unknown.

The V gene's germline CDR1 is LNHNV and CDR2 YYDKDF (reference sequence). The CDR3 is 15 residues long. V lost 1 base, J lost 0 bases, and 9 bases lay in between. General study findings and limits: Other equally common chains were less clonally expanded than HLA-associated TCR beta chains, a later analysis showed.

PCR primers comprised 60 Vbeta and 13 Jbeta primers. The data were produced by immunoSEQ multiplex PCR, yet TCRdb's version contains in-frame clones alone and is incomplete. Of 130,000 to 150,000 clones in the sample, 70% to 75% are singletons; the top ten hold approximately 14%. This chain links TRBV15 with TRBJ1-1; a possible D gene is TRBD1 (5 bases). Material: PBMCs. The sequence derives from a human donor in good health. CDR3 residues: CATSRADIMNTEAFF. In DNA form, the CDR3 reads TGTGCCACCAGCAGAGCGGACATTATGAACACTGAAGCTTTCTTT.